This T cell receptor beta chain comes out of a study of T-cell memory formation after mild COVID-19. About the study: TCR clusters showed largely donor specificity.

Study-level results: In pre-infection memory, a portion of responding clones appeared, which suggested that cross-reactive memory joined. Of the contracting clones, CD4+ ones lay mainly in CM and EM, and CD8+ ones in EMRA.

Germline V lookup: CDR1 SGDLS, CDR2 YYNGEE. V lost 4 bases and J lost 2, with 18 bases in between. CDR3 length: 16 amino acids. Notes on this clonotype: Antigen: not known.

The TCR alpha and TCR beta cDNA libraries, bearing sample barcodes and UMIs, were generated by 5'RACE using constant-segment primers. In TCRdb, the 5' RACE reads were re-called with MiXCR into one record per CDR3 protein. This table has under 250,000 distinct CDR3 sequences, roughly 15% appearing once. V usage is TRBV9 and J usage is TRBJ1-2; D uncertain. The sequence derives from an adult woman who had mild COVID-19 (a few samples of this study predate the infection). Cell type and time point are not known. Sequences were obtained from PBMCs or a T cell subset sorted from them (not recorded which). In DNA form, the CDR3 reads TGTGCCAGCAGCCCTCTACTCGGGCAGAAAAACTATGGCTACACCTTC. It translates to CASSPLLGQKNYGYTF.